The 19 T cell receptor beta chains given below trace back to one sample, sequenced in a study of cytomegalovirus exposure and HLA in healthy donors. The PCR contained 60 Vbeta and 13 Jbeta primers. Profiled with immunoSEQ multiplex PCR; TCRdb holds only in-frame clones, not every one. The sample lists about 190,000 clones, 75% to 85% seen once, with roughly 14% in the top ten. The sequenced sample was PBMCs. The receptor source for this set is a woman under 40 in good health and CMV-seropositive.

A single count supports this clone. The chain couples TRBV5-1 to TRBJ1-5; D is undetermined. Germline loops: CDR1 SGHRS, CDR2 YFSETQ. The length of the CDR3 is 16 residues. Trimming took off 0 bases at V and 0 bases at J, with 10 bases between the two ends. CDR3 coding DNA: TGCGCCAGCAGCTTGGCCCCGGGGTATAGCAATCAGCCCCAGCATTTT. Residues: CASSLAPGYSNQPQHF.

This clone was recorded once. The J gene is TRBJ1-2, the V gene TRBV7-9; a possible D gene is TRBD1 (5 bases). The germline CDR1 and CDR2 sequences are SEHNR and FQNEAQ (reference sequence). Trimming removed 3 bases from V and 6 bases from J, with 11 bases in between. The CDR3 consists of 13 residues. This CDR3 is CASSLGGIDGYTF. In DNA form, the CDR3 reads TGTGCCAGCAGCTTGGGGGGGATTGATGGCTACACCTTC.

About this clone: The junction differs from germline at one of its ends, possibly a read error. This chain joins TRBV7-2 and TRBJ2-3; no firm D call. CDR1 and CDR2 (germline): SGHTA, FQGNSA. This CDR3 has 11 amino acids. CDR3 in DNA: TGTGCCAGCAGCTTACGCTCCCTAGAGGTTTTT. Translated: CASSLRSLEVF.

CDR3 loop: CASSSQPSNQPQHF. The CDR3 bases are TGTGCCAGCAGCTCACAGCCTAGCAATCAGCCCCAGCATTTT. The rearrangement links TRBV6-5 to TRBJ1-5; D ambiguous. Trimming left V 6 bases short and J 0 bases short, with 9 bases between. The germline CDR1 and CDR2 sequences are MNHEY and SVGAGI. This CDR3 region has 14 residues.

The chain uses TRBV11-3 and TRBJ1-1; 7 bases map to TRBD1. Unmatched junction bases numbered 3, after V lost 5 bases and J lost 3 bases. This CDR3 region has 13 residues. The germline CDR1 and CDR2 sequences are SGHNT and YENEEA. CDR3 loop: CASSPGQDTEAFF. The CDR3, as DNA: TGTGCCAGCAGCCCCGGACAGGACACTGAAGCTTTCTTT.

CDR3 DNA: TGCGCCAGCAGCCTAACCCAACCTCAAGAGACCCAGTACTTC. As protein: CASSLTQPQETQYF. The rearrangement joins TRBV5-1 to TRBJ2-5; no clear D gene. Germline lookup yields CDR1 SGHRS and CDR2 YFSETQ. The CDR3 totals 14 residues. Between the trimmed V and J ends, which lost 4 bases and 2 bases, there was a span of 12 bases.

The genes are TRBV4-1 and TRBJ1-2; 9 bases fit TRBD1. CDR1 and CDR2 (germline): MGHRA, YSYEKL. The CDR3 has 15 amino acids. V shed 0 bases and J 8 bases; nucleotides not matched to a gene: 7. CDR3 coding DNA: TGCGCCAGCAGCCAAGAACCACAGGGGGCGGGGGGCTACACCTTC. Translated, it gives CASSQEPQGAGGYTF.

The genes are TRBV4-2 and TRBJ2-1; tentative D call: TRBD2 (6 bases). Trimming shortened V by 1 base and J by 6 bases, and 16 bases separated the two germline ends. This CDR3 is built from 16 residues. CDR1 LGHNA and CDR2 YNFKEQ come from the germline V gene. The CDR3 loop is CASSQVIREAGNEQFF. DNA of the CDR3: TGTGCCAGCAGCCAAGTTATAAGGGAAGCGGGCAATGAGCAGTTCTTC.

The chain employs TRBV7-9 and TRBJ2-1; 7 bases are shared with TRBD2. CDR1 and CDR2 (germline): SEHNR, FQNEAQ (reference sequence). The CDR3 consists of 13 residues. J lost 6 bases, V lost 3 bases, and 2 bases had no gene match. The CDR3 here is CASSLGLLNEQFF. The CDR3 DNA follows: TGTGCCAGCAGCTTGGGACTACTCAATGAGCAGTTCTTC.

This clone has only a few counts. The chain has TRBV5-6 and TRBJ1-2; tentatively, D is TRBD1 (5 bases). This CDR3 is 13 amino acids long. Between the trimmed V and J ends, which lost 1 base and 4 bases, there was a span of 8 bases. CDR1 is SGHDT, CDR2 YYEEEE, per germline. For the CDR3, the DNA is TGTGCCAGCAGCTTGTCCGACAGCTATGGCTACACCTTC. Its translation: CASSLSDSYGYTF. The complete variable domain, with remaining parts taken from reference TRBV5-6 and TRBJ1-2, reads DAGVTQSPTHLIKTRGQQVTLRCSPKSGHDTVSWYQQALGQGPQFIFQYYEEEERQRGNFPDRFSGHQFPNYSSELNVNALLLGDSALYLCASSLSDSYGYTFGSGTRLTVV.

The genes are TRBV2 and TRBJ2-1, with 12 bases that match TRBD2. The V gene's germline CDR1 is SNHLY and CDR2 FYNNEI. J gave up 7 bases and V 6 bases, and 4 bases lay outside the gene matches. This CDR3 contains 14 residues. CDR3 in amino acids: CASRGLAGRNEQFF. The CDR3 region has the DNA TGTGCCAGCAGAGGACTAGCGGGGAGGAATGAGCAGTTCTTC.

The chain carries TRBV7-2 and TRBJ1-4; 7 bases agree with TRBD1. V shed 1 base, J shed 9 bases, and the junction held 5 bases outside the gene matches. The CDR3 extends over 14 amino acids. From germline, CDR1 is SGHTA and CDR2 FQGNSA. The CDR3 loop reads CASSLEGRGKKLFF. The CDR3 nucleotides read TGTGCCAGCAGCTTAGAGGGCAGGGGGAAAAAACTGTTTTTT.

This clone turned up a few times. The V gene is TRBV7-3, the J gene TRBJ2-7; TRBD1 is a possible D gene (6 bases). Germline V gene lookup returns CDR1 SGHTA and CDR2 FQGTGA. Trimming took 5 bases from V and 4 from J, leaving 12 bases between them. This CDR3 has 13 amino acids. In nucleotides, the CDR3 is TGTGCCAGCAGCCCATCCACAGGGTACGAGCAGTACTTC. Protein product: CASSPSTGYEQYF.

This sequence joins TRBV7-2 and TRBJ2-5; the match to TRBD1 covers 7 bases. Looked up from germline, CDR1 is SGHTA and CDR2 is FQGNSA. V trimming: 5 bases; J trimming: 5 bases; junction bases outside the gene matches: 11. The CDR3 is made up of 15 amino acids. The CDR3 sequence: CASSGRQGNWETQYF. The DNA for the CDR3 is TGTGCCAGCAGCGGCCGACAGGGAAATTGGGAGACCCAGTACTTC.

This clone was counted only a few times. The chain has TRBV28 and TRBJ1-4; D is unresolved. From germline, CDR1 is MDHEN and CDR2 SYDVKM. CDR3 length: 16 amino acids. V dropped 4 bases and J dropped 4 bases, with 16 bases sitting between them. CDR3 protein: CASSSPRGGRNEKLFF. The CDR3 DNA reads TGTGCCAGCAGTTCCCCGCGGGGAGGTCGTAATGAAAAACTGTTTTTT.

The chain links TRBV4-1 to TRBJ2-7; TRBD1 matches at 11 bases. The V segment lost 3 bases and the J segment 3 bases; nucleotides outside the gene matches: 4. Germline V gene lookup returns CDR1 MGHRA and CDR2 YSYEKL. The CDR3 is made up of 15 amino acids. The chain's CDR3 is CASSQRGTGGYEQYF. The CDR3 DNA sequence: TGCGCCAGCAGCCAGAGAGGGACAGGGGGCTACGAGCAGTACTTC.

V and J are TRBV7-3 and TRBJ2-5; D is possibly TRBD2 (6 bases). CDR3 length: 13 amino acids. Trimming pared 0 bases from V and 4 bases from J, leaving 6 bases between. CDR1 SGHTA and CDR2 FQGTGA come from the germline V gene. CDR3 nucleotide sequence: TGTGCCAGCAGCTTAACGGGGGGAGAGACCCAGTACTTC. Its protein product is CASSLTGGETQYF. Full variable domain (remainder filled in from reference TRBV7-3 and TRBJ2-5): GAGVSQTPSNKVTEKGKYVELRCDPISGHTALYWYRQSLGQGPEFLIYFQGTGAADDSGLPNDRFFAVRPEGSVSTLKIQRTERGDSAVYLCASSLTGGETQYFGPGTRLLVL.

V is TRBV6-6 and J is TRBJ1-1; no firm D call. Germline loops: CDR1 MNHNY, CDR2 SVGAGI (reference sequence). V was trimmed by 6 bases and J by 4 bases, leaving 9 bases between them. The CDR3 has 12 amino acids. The CDR3, as DNA: TGTGCCAGCAGGCCAGGCAGCACTGAAGCTTTCTTT. Translation gives CASRPGSTEAFF.

The chain joins TRBV28 to TRBJ1-2, with D possibly matching TRBD1 (6 bases). Germline CDR1 reads MDHEN; CDR2 reads SYDVKM. The ends were cut back, 5 bases at V and 2 bases at J, with 15 bases in the middle. The CDR3 is 15 residues long. The CDR3 sequence: CASSRYRDLNYGYTF. CDR3 nucleotide sequence: TGTGCCAGCAGTAGGTACAGGGACCTCAACTATGGCTACACCTTC.